Sequencing of this TCR beta chain was carried out in a study of blood T cell repertoires in COVID-19. Study details: Specimens from acute and convalescent COVID-19 originated in the United States, Italy and Spain.

Sequencing used immunoSEQ multiplex PCR; TCRdb keeps in-frame clones, though not all of them. The sample holds 330,000 or so clones, 89% seen once. Looked up from germline, CDR1 is LNHDA and CDR2 is SQIVND (reference sequence). The CDR3 contains 14 residues. The ends were cut back, 3 bases at V and 0 bases at J, with 8 bases in the middle. Worth noting for this clone: Other nucleotide sequences from this sample produce the same CDR3.

The receptor's source is a woman aged 55-70 years with COVID-19, enrolled during active disease. Source material: peripheral blood. V and J are TRBV19 and TRBJ1-1, with D perhaps matching TRBD1 (5 bases). Here the CDR3 DNA reads TGTGCCAGTAGTATCGGGACTGTGAACACTGAAGCTTTCTTT. This gives the protein CASSIGTVNTEAFF.